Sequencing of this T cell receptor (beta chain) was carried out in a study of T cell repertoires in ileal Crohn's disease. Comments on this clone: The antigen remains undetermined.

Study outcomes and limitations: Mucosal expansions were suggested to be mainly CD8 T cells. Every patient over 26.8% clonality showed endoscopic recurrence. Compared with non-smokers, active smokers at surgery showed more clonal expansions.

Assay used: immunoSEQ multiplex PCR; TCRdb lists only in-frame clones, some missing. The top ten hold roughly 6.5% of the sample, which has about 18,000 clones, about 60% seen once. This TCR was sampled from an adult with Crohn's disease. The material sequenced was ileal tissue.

The CDR3 DNA reads TGTGCCAGCAGTTTAAATTTTGGGACAGGGACCCACGAGCAGTACTTC. Protein product: CASSLNFGTGTHEQYF. This chain uses TRBV27 with TRBJ2-7; TRBD1 agrees at 9 bases. The junction had 10 bases not matched to a gene; V was cut back by 2 bases and J by 5 bases. The CDR3 has 16 amino acids. Germline assignment: CDR1 MNHEY and CDR2 SMNVEV (reference sequence).